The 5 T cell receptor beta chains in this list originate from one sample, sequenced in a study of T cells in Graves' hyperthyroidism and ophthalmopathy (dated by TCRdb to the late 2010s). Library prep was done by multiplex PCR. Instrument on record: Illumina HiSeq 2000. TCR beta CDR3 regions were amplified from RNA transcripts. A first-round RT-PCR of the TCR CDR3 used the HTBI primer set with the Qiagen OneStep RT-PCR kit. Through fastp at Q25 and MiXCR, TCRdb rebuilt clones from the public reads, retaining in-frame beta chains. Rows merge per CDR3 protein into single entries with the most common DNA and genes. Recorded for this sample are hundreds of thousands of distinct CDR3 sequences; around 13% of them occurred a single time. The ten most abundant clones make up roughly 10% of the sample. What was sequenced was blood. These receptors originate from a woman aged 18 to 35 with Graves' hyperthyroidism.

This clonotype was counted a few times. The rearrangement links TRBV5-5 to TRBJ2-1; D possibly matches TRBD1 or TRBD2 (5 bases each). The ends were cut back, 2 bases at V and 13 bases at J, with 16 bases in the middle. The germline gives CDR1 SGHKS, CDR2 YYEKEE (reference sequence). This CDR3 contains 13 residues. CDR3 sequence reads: CASSLGDSGGQFF. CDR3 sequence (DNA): TGTGCCAGCAGCTTAGGTGACAGTGGGGGTCAGTTCTTC.

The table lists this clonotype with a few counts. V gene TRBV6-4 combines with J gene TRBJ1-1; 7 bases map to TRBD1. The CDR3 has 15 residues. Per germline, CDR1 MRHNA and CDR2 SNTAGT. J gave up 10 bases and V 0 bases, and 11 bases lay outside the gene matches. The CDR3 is CASSDSSLQGGAAFF. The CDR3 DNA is TGTGCCAGCAGTGACTCGAGTCTTCAAGGGGGCGCAGCTTTCTTT.

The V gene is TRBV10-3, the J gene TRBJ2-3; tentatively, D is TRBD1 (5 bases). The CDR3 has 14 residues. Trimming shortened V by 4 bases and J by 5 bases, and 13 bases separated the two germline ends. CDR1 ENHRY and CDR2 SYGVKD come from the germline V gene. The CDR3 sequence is CAISGQSVGDTQYF. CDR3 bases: TGTGCCATCAGTGGACAGTCAGTCGGAGATACGCAGTATTTT.

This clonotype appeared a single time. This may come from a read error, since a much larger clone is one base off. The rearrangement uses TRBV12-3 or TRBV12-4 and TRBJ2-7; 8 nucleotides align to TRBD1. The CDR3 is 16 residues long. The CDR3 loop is CVSSFPSGQGSYEQYF. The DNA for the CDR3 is TGTGTCAGCAGTTTTCCTTCAGGACAGGGCTCCTACGAGCAGTACTTC.

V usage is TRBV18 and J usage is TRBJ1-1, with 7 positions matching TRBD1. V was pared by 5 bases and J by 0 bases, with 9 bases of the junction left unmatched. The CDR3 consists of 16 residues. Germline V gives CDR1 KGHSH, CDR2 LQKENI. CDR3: CASSFGTEDMNTEAFF. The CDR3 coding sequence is TGTGCCAGCTCATTCGGGACAGAGGACATGAACACTGAAGCTTTCTTT.